The clone carrying this TCR beta chain was seen once. The data originate from a study of OX40 agonist ivuxolimab in advanced cancers. Trimming took off 1 base at V and 5 bases at J, with 12 bases between the two ends. The CDR3 is made up of 15 amino acids. Germline V gives CDR1 SGHTA, CDR2 FQGNSA. The table came from immunoSEQ multiplex PCR; TCRdb's copy has only in-frame clones and leaves some out. The table has approximately 68,000 clones, roughly 80% seen once. This receptor was taken from an adult with an advanced solid tumor such as melanoma, head and neck, liver or kidney cancer. Sequencing was performed on CD4+ or CD8+ T cells sorted from blood, taken in a trial of the OX40 agonist ivuxolimab. This sequence joins TRBV7-2 and TRBJ2-1, with D possibly TRBD2 on 6 matching bases. CDR3 nucleotide sequence: TGTGCCAGCAGCTTAGTAGATCGGACTAACAATGAGCAGTTCTTC. It encodes CASSLVDRTNNEQFF.